This T cell receptor (beta chain) appears in the sequencing data of a study of molecular identifiers for immune sequencing clone quantification. Across the whole study: Replicate RNA from approximately 20,000 or 98,000 naive CD8 T cells formed five aliquots; four were sequenced.

MiXCR, applied by TCRdb to the PCR reads, yields one record per CDR3 protein. The sample includes about 320,000 distinct CDR3 sequences, about a fifth of them seen just once. This CDR3 is 15 amino acids long. J was trimmed by 5 bases and V by 3 bases; bases with no gene match: 4. Germline values: CDR1 SEHNR, CDR2 FQNEAQ (reference sequence). This clonotype was recorded many times. Its cognate antigen is unknown. Study-wide results and caveats: Detecting spiked Jurkat TCR RNA from one cell among roughly 1 million naive cells was reportedly possible. Identical barcode-sharing TCR molecules could lead to underestimated sizes for highly expanded clones.

Sorting recovered naive CD8 T cells on a CD8+CD4-CCR7+CD45RA+ profile. V usage is TRBV7-9 and J usage is TRBJ2-2; TRBD2 matches 9 bases. This sequence was found in a human donor in good health. Some libraries in this study had Jurkat cell RNA spiked in. The sample was naive CD8+ T cells from blood, with Jurkat cell RNA spiked in. The subset was: FACS-sorted CD8+CD4-CCR7+CD45RA+ naive T cells. CDR3 coding DNA: TGTGCCAGCAGCTTCCTAGCGGGATTAACCGGGGAGCTGTTTTTT. Its protein product is CASSFLAGLTGELFF.